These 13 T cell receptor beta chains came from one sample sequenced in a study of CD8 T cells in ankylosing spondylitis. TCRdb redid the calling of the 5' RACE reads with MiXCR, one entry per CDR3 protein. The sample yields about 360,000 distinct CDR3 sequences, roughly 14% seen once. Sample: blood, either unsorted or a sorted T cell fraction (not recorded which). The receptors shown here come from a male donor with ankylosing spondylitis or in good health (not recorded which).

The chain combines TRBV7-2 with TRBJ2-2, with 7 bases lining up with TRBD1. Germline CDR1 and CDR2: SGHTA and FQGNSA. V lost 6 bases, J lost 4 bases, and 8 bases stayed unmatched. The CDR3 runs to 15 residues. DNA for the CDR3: TGTGCCAGCAGGGACCGACAGGGTGGCACCGGGGAGCTGTTTTTT. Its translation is CASRDRQGGTGELFF. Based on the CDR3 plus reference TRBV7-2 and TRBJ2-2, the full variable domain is GAGVSQSPSNKVTEKGKDVELRCDPISGHTALYWYRQSLGQGLEFLIYFQGNSAPDKSGLPSDRFSAERTGGSVSTLTIQRTQQEDSAVYLCASRDRQGGTGELFFGEGSRLTVL.

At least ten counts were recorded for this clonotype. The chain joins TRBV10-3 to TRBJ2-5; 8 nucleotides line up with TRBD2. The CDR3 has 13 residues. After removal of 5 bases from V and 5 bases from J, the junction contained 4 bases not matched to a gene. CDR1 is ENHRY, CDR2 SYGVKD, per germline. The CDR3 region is CAISSGSAETQYF. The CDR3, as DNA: TGTGCCATCAGTAGCGGGAGCGCGGAGACCCAGTACTTC.

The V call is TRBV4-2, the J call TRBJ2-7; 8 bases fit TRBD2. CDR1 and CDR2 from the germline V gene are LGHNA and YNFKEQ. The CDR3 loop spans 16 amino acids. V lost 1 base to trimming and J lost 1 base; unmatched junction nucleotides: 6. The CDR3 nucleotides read TGTGCCAGCAGCCAAGCTCGGACTAGCCAGTCCTACGAGCAGTACTTC. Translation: CASSQARTSQSYEQYF.

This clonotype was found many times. CDR3 loop: CASSLVRETQYF. Here the CDR3 DNA reads TGTGCCAGCAGCTTAGTGAGAGAGACCCAGTACTTC. The V gene is TRBV7-2, the J gene TRBJ2-5, with no clear D. Germline V gene lookup returns CDR1 SGHTA and CDR2 FQGNSA. Between the trimmed V and J ends, which lost 1 base and 4 bases, there was a span of 4 bases. This CDR3 comprises 12 residues.

The CDR3 protein is CASSLGRGRRNEQFF. CDR3 nucleotide sequence: TGTGCCAGCAGTTTGGGAAGGGGGCGTCGCAATGAGCAGTTCTTC. The chain has TRBV12-3 or TRBV12-4 and TRBJ2-1; TRBD1 aligns across 7 bases. V lost 3 bases to trimming and J lost 6 bases; unmatched junction nucleotides: 8. The CDR3 spans 15 residues.

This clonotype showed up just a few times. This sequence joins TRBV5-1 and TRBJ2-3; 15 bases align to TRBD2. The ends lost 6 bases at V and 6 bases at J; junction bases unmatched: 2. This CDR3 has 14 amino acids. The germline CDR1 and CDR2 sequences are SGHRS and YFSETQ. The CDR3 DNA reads TGCGCCAGCACCGGACTAGCGGGGGGGGATACGCAGTATTTT. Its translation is CASTGLAGGDTQYF. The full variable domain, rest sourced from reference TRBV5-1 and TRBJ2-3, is KAGVTQTPRYLIKTRGQQVTLSCSPISGHRSVSWYQQTPGQGLQFLFEYFSETQRNKGNFPGRFSGRQFSNSRSEMNVSTLELGDSALYLCASTGLAGGDTQYFGPGTRLTVL.

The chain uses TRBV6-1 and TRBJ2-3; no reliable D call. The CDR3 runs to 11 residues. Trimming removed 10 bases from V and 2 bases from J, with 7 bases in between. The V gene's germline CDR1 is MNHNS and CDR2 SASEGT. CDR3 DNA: TGTGCCACAACTTTCACAGATACGCAGTATTTT. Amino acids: CATTFTDTQYF.

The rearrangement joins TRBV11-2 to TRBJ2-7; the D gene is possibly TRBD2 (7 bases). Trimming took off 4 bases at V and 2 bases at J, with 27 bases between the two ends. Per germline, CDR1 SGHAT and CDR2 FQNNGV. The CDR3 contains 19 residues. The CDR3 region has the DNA TGTGCCAGCAGCTCGGGCGGGAGAGGACCCAAGGGGGGCCCCTACGAGCAGTACTTC. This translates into CASSSGGRGPKGGPYEQYF.

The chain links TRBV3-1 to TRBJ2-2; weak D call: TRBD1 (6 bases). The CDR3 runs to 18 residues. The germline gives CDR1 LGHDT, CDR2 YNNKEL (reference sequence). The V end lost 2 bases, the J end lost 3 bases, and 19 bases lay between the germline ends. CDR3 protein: CASSQLYTGFADTGELFF. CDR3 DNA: TGTGCCAGCAGCCAACTATATACAGGGTTCGCGGACACCGGGGAGCTGTTTTTT.

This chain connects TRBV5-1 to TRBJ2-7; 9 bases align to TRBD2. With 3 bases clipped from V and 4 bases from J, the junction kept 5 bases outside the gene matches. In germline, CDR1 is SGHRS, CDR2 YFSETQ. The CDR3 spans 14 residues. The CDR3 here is CASSSGTSQYEQYF. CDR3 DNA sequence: TGCGCCAGCAGCTCCGGGACTAGCCAATACGAGCAGTACTTC.

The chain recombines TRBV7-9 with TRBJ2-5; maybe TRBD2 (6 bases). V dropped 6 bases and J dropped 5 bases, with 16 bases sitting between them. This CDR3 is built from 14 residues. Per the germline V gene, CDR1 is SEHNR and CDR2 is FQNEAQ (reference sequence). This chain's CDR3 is CASSSSTRRETQYF. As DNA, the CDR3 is TGTGCCAGCAGTTCGTCGACTAGGAGGGAGACCCAGTACTTC.

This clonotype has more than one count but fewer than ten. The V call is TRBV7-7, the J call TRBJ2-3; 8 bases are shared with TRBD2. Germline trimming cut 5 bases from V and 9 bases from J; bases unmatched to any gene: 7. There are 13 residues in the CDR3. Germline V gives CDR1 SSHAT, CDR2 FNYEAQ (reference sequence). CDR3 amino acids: CASSPGTRQTQYF. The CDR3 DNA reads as TGTGCCAGCAGCCCAGGGACTAGGCAGACGCAGTATTTT.

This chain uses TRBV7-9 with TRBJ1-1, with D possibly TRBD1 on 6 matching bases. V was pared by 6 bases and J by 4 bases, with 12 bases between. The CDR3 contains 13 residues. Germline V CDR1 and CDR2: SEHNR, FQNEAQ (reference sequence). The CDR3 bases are TGTGCCAGCAGGAGAGGGGGTGGCACTGAAGCTTTCTTT. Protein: CASRRGGGTEAFF. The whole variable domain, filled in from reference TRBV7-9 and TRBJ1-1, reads DTGVSQNPRHKITKRGQNVTFRCDPISEHNRLYWYRQTLGQGPEFLTYFQNEAQLEKSRLLSDRFSAERPKGSFSTLEIQRTEQGDSAMYLCASRRGGGTEAFFGQGTRLTVV.